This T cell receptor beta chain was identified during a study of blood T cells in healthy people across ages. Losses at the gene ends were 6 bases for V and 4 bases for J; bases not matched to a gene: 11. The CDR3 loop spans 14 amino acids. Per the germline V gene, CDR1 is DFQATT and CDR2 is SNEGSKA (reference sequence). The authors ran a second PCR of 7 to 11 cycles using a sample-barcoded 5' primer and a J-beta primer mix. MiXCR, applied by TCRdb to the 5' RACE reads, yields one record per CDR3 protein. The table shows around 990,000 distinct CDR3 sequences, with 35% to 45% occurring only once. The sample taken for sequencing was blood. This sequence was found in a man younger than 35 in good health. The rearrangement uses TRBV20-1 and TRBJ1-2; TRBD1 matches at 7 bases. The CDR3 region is CSAERQGISYGYTF. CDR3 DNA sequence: TGCAGTGCCGAACGACAGGGAATCTCCTATGGCTACACCTTC.